This TCR beta chain was identified in a study of cytomegalovirus exposure and HLA in healthy donors (TCRdb year 2017). Study-level background: According to an earlier analysis of 587 of the donors, about 179 million T cells yielded 117 million unique TCR beta sequences and about 300 Gb of sequence data. A later genetic analysis used genome-wide SNP genotypes for 398 of the 666 donors, treating that subset as a discovery cohort. High-throughput TCR immunosequencing, statistical association of individual TCRs with disease status, and machine learning were combined to predict cytomegalovirus infection status. Every repertoire in the discovery cohort had been generated on one and the same sequencing platform. Across some 400 genotyped donors of the cohort, an average of about 220,000 unique TCR beta nucleotide sequences per donor were sequenced, and approximately 19% of those sequences were non-productive. A separate validation cohort of approximately 130 different subjects was used in addition to the 666-subject first cohort. In a later analysis, previously published TCR beta repertoires from 670 or so donors were re-analyzed and high-resolution HLA genotyping was added so that TCR occurrence patterns could be studied. An early release that covered around 590 HLA-typed donors contained about 290 gigabases of sequencing data and roughly 84 million unique TCR sequences. The study was designed to test whether signatures of past pathogen exposure could be identified by cataloging public T cell receptors. Of the roughly 400 genotyped donors, about 80% fell in the genetic ancestry cluster associated with self-reported Caucasian donors. Typing coverage varied by locus: roughly 620-630 donors for A, B, C, DRB1 and DQB1; 500 to 550 for DQA1; more than 600 for DPA1; 450 to 480 for DPB1. The T cell repertoires of 666 subjects were profiled by immunosequencing and related to cytomegalovirus serostatus. A few DR-DQ haplotypes were handled as single units for association and clustering because linkage in the cohort was strong. In the later analysis, no new phenotypic data were used to find candidate immune exposures; instead, reliance was placed on TCR beta sequences and their occurrence across donors. HLA typing covered class I and class II loci at four-digit resolution. Alongside the repertoire data, information on donor age, sex, ethnicity and CMV serostatus was compiled. An earlier analysis of approximately 500 of the donors applied high-throughput TCR beta sequencing to assess whether each TCR beta V gene segment acted as functional or pseudogenic.

For this clone: Its antigen is currently not known. No clone much larger than this one lies a single base away; base qualities are absent.

The cohort comprised 670 or so healthy bone marrow donors. All cohort members were sampled while nominally healthy, although unrecorded immune exposures were likely present. The donor was CMV seropositive and was included in the group of some 290 seropositive cohort members. A peripheral blood sample was collected from each donor, and TCR beta sequencing was performed on peripheral blood mononuclear cells. Genomic DNA was extracted from the blood cell samples with the Qiagen DNeasy Blood Extraction Kit. Here is what the overall study found, with its caveats: According to the authors, the approach could potentially be generalized to other disease states and immunological phenotypes. Because the 87-base-pair reads could not distinguish some IMGT-functional V segments, including TRBV6-2 and TRBV6-3, those segments were excluded. In an earlier analysis of 587 of the donors, most TCR beta V segments appeared in productive rearrangements about 87% or about 30% of the time, broadly matching IMGT annotations. Presence/absence analyses assumed roughly uniform sequencing depth across donors, an assumption that may not hold. The sequencing pipeline was judged likely to have produced a cluster of highly shared sequence variants as a technical artifact. In vitro tests confirmed that a few of the cytomegalovirus-associated TCR beta chains recognize cytomegalovirus antigens. In a later genetic analysis, fewer N-insertions in productive TCRs were reported among donors in an Asian-associated ancestry cluster than the roughly 710-donor mean. A later analysis found that HLA-associated TCR beta chains were more clonally expanded and had lower generation probabilities than equally common non-associated chains. According to a later analysis, most CMV-associated TCR beta chains appeared to be HLA-restricted, and the HLA associations seemed to be driven largely by CMV exposure. Several of the top co-occurrence clusters appeared to be linked to parvovirus B19, influenza, CMV and Epstein-Barr virus, according to a later analysis. When HLA alleles, especially DR and DQ, strongly co-occurred, TCR associations were difficult to assign to individual alleles. Because counts were too low, roughly 18 rarely observed V segments, including chromosome 9 orphons, were left out of the earlier analysis of some 600 of the donors. Because some donors lacked HLA typing at each locus, the association tests relied only on the typed subset. Cytomegalovirus status was reported to be diagnosed by the classifier with high specificity and sensitivity in both the original and validation cohorts. This cohort had only TCR beta chains sequenced, and the lack of alpha or paired-chain data limited which features could be detected. A total of 150 or so TCR beta chains were listed by the study as associated with cytomegalovirus. The only immune exposure information available for the cohort was CMV serostatus. According to a later analysis, TCR association rates differed among HLA loci, with DRB1 alleles showing the most associated TCRs and HLA-C alleles showing the fewest. An association between a missense DCLRE1C variant and V-gene and J-gene trimming of TCR beta chains was found in a later genetic analysis and replicated in an independent cohort. Correlated functional status among segregating V segments might be attributable to linkage disequilibrium, but an unknown experimental factor could not be ruled out. Most TCR sequences were seen in very few donors, while some public TCRs were found in many individuals. In a later analysis, some 18,000 TCR beta sequences were associated with specific HLA alleles at a false discovery rate of 0.05. A further reported finding was that TCR beta sequences accurately predicted the HLA-A and HLA-B alleles for most subjects in the first cohort.

Library prep was done by the immunoSEQ multiplex PCR assay. For the multiplex PCR, a mixture combining 60 forward primers for TCR Vbeta segments and 13 reverse primers for TCR Jbeta segments was used. The CDR3 region of rearranged TCR beta genes was amplified from genomic DNA by a multiplex PCR assay. The amplified TCR beta libraries were sequenced on the Illumina HiSeq System as 87-base-pair reads. Per the source publication's procedure: In a later analysis, some 80 million unique TCR beta chains were counted across the 650 to 750 repertoires, and around 11 million of these chains were shared by at least two donors. Raw reads were error-corrected and collapsed into unique sequences by a nearest-neighbor algorithm in which closely related sequences were merged to remove PCR and sequencing errors. CDR3 sequences were aligned to IMGT reference sequences to assign V, D and J gene segments. For a sequence to be retained, a match of at least six nucleotides was required to both a V gene segment and a J gene segment. A rearrangement was called productive if the CDR3 had no stop codons and remained in frame with V and J, and every other rearrangement was called non-productive. Following IMGT convention, CDR3 was defined as the stretch from the second conserved V-encoded cysteine to the conserved J-encoded phenylalanine. The earlier analysis of some 550 of the donors excluded any sequence lacking an unambiguous match to a single V gene segment. In an earlier analysis of approximately 590 of the donors, a V segment was called functional when productive rearrangements were above 56.7%, and segregating when the standard deviation between donors exceeded 5%. A statistical classification framework was developed to diagnose cytomegalovirus status using the catalog of TCR beta chain sequences. A later analysis assigned V and J genes by comparing TCR nucleotide sequences with IMGT/GENE-DB human TR gene sequences. The TCRdist pipeline was used in a later analysis to assign CDR3 sequences and most-parsimonious VDJ recombination scenarios. A later analysis defined each TCR beta chain by its CDR3 amino acid sequence plus V-gene family, and excluded reads lacking a unique V-gene family. As a way to deal with suspected cross-contamination and a sequencing artifact, a later analysis dropped nearly 600 nucleotide sequences that were highly shared and had low generation probability. For each public chain, a later analysis derived a clonal expansion index from normalized ranks of inferred template counts within each repertoire. In a later analysis, generation probabilities were computed with a VDJ recombination model fitted to out-of-frame rearrangements, and the resulting probabilities were checked against IGoR. Hypergeometric tests were used in a later analysis to score TCR-TCR, TCR-HLA and TCR-CMV co-occurrence, with a repertoire-size bias correction applied to the TCR pairs. In a later analysis, false discovery rates were estimated by permuting HLA or CMV assignments 20 times. A later analysis grouped co-occurring TCRs with DBSCAN, adding TCRdist sequence similarity when clustering within HLA-allele-positive subsets. Co-occurrence clustering excluded repertoires with fewer than 30,000 or more than 120,000 public chains, plus five with anomalous nucleotide sharing. The clones in this table, taken by TCRdb from immuneACCESS, are in-frame only. Not every clone is retained; where verified, under half of the shortfall comes from an unresolved V gene, and the cause of the rest is unknown. V, J and clone size are those of that table, while D and trimming were read from the DNA. Present in this sample are some 160,000 clones, approximately 80% of which were seen just once. Roughly 4% of the sample is held by the ten biggest clonotypes.

From the germline V gene, CDR1 is MNHEY and CDR2 is SVGAGI. Counted from cysteine to phenylalanine, this CDR3 has 14 amino acids. Of all the DNA, just the CDR3 is kept, 42 bases in frame from base 1. For this chain, trimming is 2 bases at the V end and 3 bases at the J end, and the number of junction bases without a gene match is 2. Sample: PBMCs. This clonotype was sampled from a woman between 40 and 50 years old in good health and CMV-seropositive. The chain joins TRBV6-5 to TRBJ1-2; the junction holds 8 bases that match TRBD1. CDR3 region: CASSYRRGHYGYTF. The nucleotide sequence reads TGTGCCAGCAGTTACCGCAGGGGGCACTATGGCTACACCTTC.